The next 21 T cell receptor beta chains were all read from a single sample in a study of tumor-infiltrating lymphocytes in primary liver carcinoma. RNA isolated from unsorted whole blood supplied the blood RNA, with germline DNA also extracted. With a constant-region primer, TCR beta cDNA was made from around 530 ng of total RNA. Three nested multiplex PCR rounds, a slightly modified ARM-PCR method, built the TCR beta libraries. Two initial PCR rounds of about 10 cycles each paired TRBV1-TRBV30 forward primers with a C-beta reverse primer. TCRdb reprocessed the multiplex PCR reads with MiXCR, giving one entry per CDR3 protein. The data hold just over 300,000 distinct CDR3 sequences, with 45% to 70% observed a single time. Sequenced material: peripheral blood. The receptors come from a woman aged 25 to 39 with primary liver carcinoma and hepatitis B virus infection.

Details on this clonotype: At one end the junction does not follow the germline gene, possibly because of a read error. This chain joins TRBV4-3 and TRBJ2-7, with 9 bases aligning to TRBD2. The CDR3 spans 16 residues. Germline CDR1 is LGHNA and CDR2 is YSLEER. The chain's CDR3 is CACSQDGTSTTYEQYF. The CDR3 bases are TGCGCCTGCAGCCAAGATGGGACTAGCACCACATACGAGCAGTACTTC.

A word on this clonotype: This sequence may be a read error, since a much larger clone differs from it by one base. The chain combines TRBV4-3 with TRBJ1-4; D is undetermined. The V and J ends lost 4 bases and 4 bases respectively, with 19 bases between them. The germline gives CDR1 LGHNA, CDR2 YSLEER. The CDR3 contains 17 residues. CDR3 in DNA: TGCGCCAGCAGCCGAGGATCCGCGCAGACAATTAATGAAAAACTGTTTTTT. This codes for CASSRGSAQTINEKLFF.

This clonotype came up many times. The rearrangement uses TRBV11-3 and TRBJ2-7; D is perhaps TRBD1 or TRBD2 (5 bases each). Between the trimmed V and J ends, which lost 0 bases and 3 bases, there was a span of 12 bases. The CDR3 covers 15 residues. CDR1 and CDR2 (germline): SGHNT, YENEEA. CDR3 bases: TGTGCCAGCAGCTTAGAATCGGGACCCCACTACGAGCAGTACTTC. As protein: CASSLESGPHYEQYF. Variable domain in full (rest from reference TRBV11-3 and TRBJ2-7): EAGVVQSPRYKIIEKKQPVAFWCNPISGHNTLYWYLQNLGQGPELLIRYENEEAVDDSQLPKDRFSAERLKGVDSTLKIQPAELGDSAVYLCASSLESGPHYEQYFGPGTRLTVT.

This clonotype was detected only a few times. Being one base from a much bigger clone, this may be a read error. V is TRBV11-3 and J is TRBJ2-5, with 8 bases identical to TRBD2. Germline lookup yields CDR1 SGHNT and CDR2 YENEEA. The CDR3 runs 13 residues. CDR3 protein: CVSSPGGEETQYF. CDR3 nucleotide sequence: TGTGTCAGCAGCCCGGGGGGGGAAGAGACCCAGTACTTC.

V usage is TRBV5-4 and J usage is TRBJ2-4, with D possibly matching TRBD2 (7 bases). CDR1 is SGHNT, CDR2 YYREEE, per germline (reference sequence). Between the trimmed V and J ends, which lost 5 bases and 2 bases, there was a span of 17 bases. CDR3 size: 16 residues. In nucleotides, the CDR3 is TGTGCCAGCAGTTCCGAGGGGGGGTTGACCAAAAACATTCAGTACTTC. Its protein is CASSSEGGLTKNIQYF.

This clonotype was seen at least ten times. The rearrangement joins TRBV6-5 to TRBJ1-1; D ambiguous. Looked up from germline, CDR1 is MNHEY and CDR2 is SVGAGI. V lost 2 bases, J lost 1 base, and 11 bases lay in between. This CDR3 spans 15 amino acids. The CDR3: CASSYGSRANTEAFF. For the CDR3, the DNA is TGTGCCAGCAGTTACGGGTCCCGAGCGAACACTGAAGCTTTCTTT.

This clonotype was counted many times. The V gene is TRBV11-2, the J gene TRBJ2-4, with 8 bases identical to TRBD2. CDR1 is SGHAT, CDR2 FQNNGV, per germline. The V segment lost 2 bases and the J segment 0 bases; nucleotides outside the gene matches: 15. The CDR3 sequence is 20 residues long. Here the CDR3 reads CASSLTAGDPTKLAKNIQYF. The CDR3 DNA reads TGTGCCAGCAGCTTAACAGCGGGGGACCCCACCAAACTAGCCAAAAACATTCAGTACTTC.

This clonotype was picked up many times. This chain links TRBV5-5 with TRBJ2-3, with D tentatively TRBD1 or TRBD2 (5 bases each). Germline CDR1 is SGHKS and CDR2 is YYEKEE (reference sequence). The CDR3 totals 15 residues. Trimming removed 1 base from V and 9 bases from J, with 18 bases in between. The DNA of the CDR3 is TGTGCCAGCAGCTTGTGGGACGCAGCCGGAGAGACGCAGTATTTT. Translation: CASSLWDAAGETQYF.

In the case of this clonotype: This may stem from a read error, because a much larger clone lies one nucleotide away. V and J are TRBV11-1 and TRBJ2-3; D ambiguous. CDR3 length equals 13 residues. CDR1 and CDR2 (germline): SGHAT, FQDESV (reference sequence). Trimming shortened V by 7 bases and J by 0 bases, and 8 bases separated the two germline ends. CDR3 DNA: TGTGCCAGCACCGAGGAAAGCACAGATACGCAGTATTTT. This sequence encodes CASTEESTDTQYF.

The J gene is TRBJ2-5, the V gene TRBV11-3; tentatively, D is TRBD1 (5 bases). The CDR3 spans 18 residues. CDR1 is SGHNT, CDR2 YENEEA, per germline. V lost 6 bases and J 2 bases, leaving 25 bases between the germline ends. CDR3 nucleotides: TGTGCCAGCAGTTACCTACTTAGGGGCGGACCAACTCAAGAGACCCAGTACTTC. This gives the protein CASSYLLRGGPTQETQYF. The full variable domain, in which reference TRBV11-3 and TRBJ2-5 provide the parts outside the CDR3, is EAGVVQSPRYKIIEKKQPVAFWCNPISGHNTLYWYLQNLGQGPELLIRYENEEAVDDSQLPKDRFSAERLKGVDSTLKIQPAELGDSAVYLCASSYLLRGGPTQETQYFGPGTRLLVL.

This clonotype was observed at least ten times. The chain employs TRBV11-2 and TRBJ2-7; D tentatively fits TRBD1 or TRBD2 (5 bases each). The germline V gene encodes CDR1 SGHAT and CDR2 FQNNGV. V dropped 2 bases and J dropped 2 bases, with 13 bases sitting between them. CDR3 size: 15 residues. The CDR3 nucleotides are TGTGCCAGCAGCTTAACCGGGACGTACACCTACGAGCAGTACTTC. This sequence encodes CASSLTGTYTYEQYF.

This clonotype was seen more than once but under ten times. The CDR3 DNA reads TGTGCCAGCAGTGGGGCGATCGTGCTAGCGGGAGGGCCATCGAATGAGCAGTTCTTC. It encodes CASSGAIVLAGGPSNEQFF. The V call is TRBV12-3 or TRBV12-4, the J call TRBJ2-1; 12 nucleotides agree with TRBD2. The CDR3 is made up of 19 amino acids. Losses at the gene ends were 5 bases for V and 7 bases for J; bases not matched to a gene: 18.

This clonotype showed up just a few times. This chain's CDR3 is CASSPQGANTEAFF. The CDR3 coding sequence is TGTGCCAGCAGTCCTCAGGGGGCAAACACTGAAGCTTTCTTT. The chain uses TRBV12-3 or TRBV12-4 and TRBJ1-1; 8 bases align to TRBD1. This CDR3 is built from 14 residues. Losses at the gene ends were 5 bases for V and 2 bases for J; bases not matched to a gene: 4.

Regarding this clonotype: The CDR3 ends on some other residue instead of the conserved phenylalanine or tryptophan, so this is likely a read error. The chain combines TRBV11-1 with TRBJ2-2; 9 bases map to TRBD2. CDR3 length: 15 amino acids. CDR1 is SGHAT and CDR2 is FQDESV in the germline V gene (reference sequence). CDR3: CASSQSGRKGGELFL. CDR3 sequence (DNA): TGTGCCAGCAGCCAGAGCGGGAGGAAGGGCGGGGAACTGTTTTTA.

In this sample, this clonotype turned up many times. This chain joins TRBV6-6 and TRBJ1-5, with D tentatively TRBD1 (5 bases). The CDR3 loop spans 15 amino acids. V dropped 2 bases and J dropped 3 bases, with 11 bases sitting between them. Germline-derived CDR1 and CDR2 are MNHNY and SVGAGI (reference sequence). CDR3 bases: TGTGCCAGCAGTTACCCCAGACAGTCCAATCAGCCCCAGCATTTT. It encodes CASSYPRQSNQPQHF.

This sequence joins TRBV11-3 and TRBJ2-3; D unresolved. The V end lost 0 bases, the J end lost 4 bases, and 14 bases lay between the germline ends. Germline CDR1 reads SGHNT; CDR2 reads YENEEA. This CDR3 has 16 residues. The CDR3 loop is CASSLDHGTSADTQYF. For the CDR3, the DNA is TGTGCCAGCAGCTTAGATCACGGCACAAGCGCAGATACGCAGTATTTT.

This clonotype was recorded once. A single base separates this from a much larger clone, so it may be a read error. The CDR3 end shows no conserved phenylalanine or tryptophan, and so a read error is likely. This rearrangement joins TRBV11-2 to TRBJ2-1; D remains ambiguous. V shed 8 bases and J shed 7 bases, with 9 bases lying between them. Germline loops: CDR1 SGHAT, CDR2 FQNNGV. The CDR3 sequence is 11 residues long. CDR3 bases: TGTGCCAGCCGACGGCTTAATGAGCAGTTCTCC. Residues: CASRRLNEQFS.

This clonotype was counted many times. The rearrangement uses TRBV12-3 or TRBV12-4 and TRBJ2-2, with 14 bases that match TRBD2. CDR3 length equals 16 residues. V was pared by 6 bases and J by 5 bases, with 5 bases of the junction left unmatched. The chain's CDR3 is CASSSGLAGGTGELFF. DNA for the CDR3: TGTGCCAGCAGCTCCGGACTAGCGGGAGGAACCGGGGAGCTGTTTTTT.

There are many counts of this clonotype. V and J are TRBV29-1 and TRBJ1-1; D is perhaps TRBD1 (6 bases). CDR3 size: 12 residues. Germline assignment: CDR1 SQVTM and CDR2 ANQGSEA. V was clipped by 7 bases and J by 5 bases, with 14 bases between them. In nucleotides, the CDR3 is TGCAGCGGAGGGGGGAAGGGAACTGAAGCTTTCTTT. Protein: CSGGGKGTEAFF.

To note about this clonotype: Since no conserved phenylalanine or tryptophan closes the CDR3, a read error is the likely cause. This chain links TRBV5-6 with TRBJ2-2; D perhaps matches TRBD1 (5 bases). The CDR3 has 13 residues. Germline CDR1 is SGHDT and CDR2 is YYEEEE. The CDR3 nucleotides are TGTGCCAGCAGGTGGAAGGACACTGGGGAGCTGTTTTCT. This codes for CASRWKDTGELFS.

Regarding this clonotype: The junction departs from the called germline gene at one end, perhaps through a read error. This chain connects TRBV12-3 or TRBV12-4 to TRBJ2-7; TRBD1 aligns across 10 bases. The CDR3 totals 16 residues. The CDR3 DNA follows: TGTGCCAGCAGCTTAGGGCCGGGACAGGGGTACGACGAGCAGTACTTC. Its translation: CASSLGPGQGYDEQYF.